This TCR beta chain came from a study of cytomegalovirus exposure and HLA in healthy donors. Unmatched junction bases numbered 6, after V lost 5 bases and J lost 9 bases. The CDR3 is 14 residues long. Germline V gene lookup returns CDR1 SEHNR and CDR2 FQNEAQ (reference sequence). The PCR was carried out with 60 Vbeta primers and 13 Jbeta primers. Repertoires were generated with immunoSEQ multiplex PCR, while TCRdb's copy carries only in-frame clones and drops some. The sample yields approximately 140,000 clones, 65% to 80% seen once. This receptor was obtained from a woman aged 45-65 years in good health and CMV-seropositive. The V and J genes are TRBV7-9 and TRBJ1-6, with TRBD1 matching over 8 bases. Sequencing was done on a sample of PBMCs. CDR3 coding DNA: TGTGCCAGCAGCCAAGGACAGGGTGCTTCACCCCTCCACTTT. This translates into CASSQGQGASPLHF. Full variable domain (rest looked up from reference TRBV7-9 and TRBJ1-6): DTGVSQNPRHKITKRGQNVTFRCDPISEHNRLYWYRQTLGQGPEFLTYFQNEAQLEKSRLLSDRFSAERPKGSFSTLEIQRTEQGDSAMYLCASSQGQGASPLHFGNGTRLTVT.